The clone carrying this T cell receptor beta chain was found a few times. Its antigen is not identified. The primer mix had 60 Vbeta and 13 Jbeta primers. TCRdb keeps only in-frame clones here, not all; method: immunoSEQ multiplex PCR. The table includes about 170,000 clones, approximately 84% detected once. With V trimmed by 4 bases and J by 3 bases, 5 bases remained unmatched. CDR1 is ENHRY and CDR2 is SYGVKD in the germline V gene. This CDR3 is 14 amino acids long. This sample stems from a study of cytomegalovirus exposure and HLA in healthy donors. Study outcomes and limitations: Analysis performed later showed TCR beta chains linked to HLA being more clonally expanded than equally common others.

The TCR comes from a woman aged 50 to 60 in good health and CMV-seropositive. V and J are TRBV10-3 and TRBJ1-2, with TRBD1 matching over 7 bases. Sequenced sample: PBMCs. CDR3: CAISGGQTHYGYTF. Written as DNA, the CDR3 is TGTGCCATCAGTGGGGGACAGACCCACTATGGCTACACCTTC.